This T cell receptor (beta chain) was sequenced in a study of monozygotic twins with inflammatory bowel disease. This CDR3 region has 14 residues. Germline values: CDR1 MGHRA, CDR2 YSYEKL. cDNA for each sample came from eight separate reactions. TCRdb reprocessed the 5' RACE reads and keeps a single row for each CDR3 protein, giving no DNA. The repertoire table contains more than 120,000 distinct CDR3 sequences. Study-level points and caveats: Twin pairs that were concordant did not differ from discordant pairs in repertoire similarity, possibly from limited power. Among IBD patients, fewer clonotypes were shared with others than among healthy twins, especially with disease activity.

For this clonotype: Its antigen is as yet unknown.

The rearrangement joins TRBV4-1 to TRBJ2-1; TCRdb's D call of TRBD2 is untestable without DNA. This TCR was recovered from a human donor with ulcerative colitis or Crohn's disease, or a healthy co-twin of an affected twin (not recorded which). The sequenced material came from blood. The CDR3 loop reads CASSARTARNEQFF.